The sequence of this T cell receptor beta chain was determined in a study of regulatory T cells in long-lasting Graves disease. Arm-PCR of CDR3 regions and iRepertoire HTBI primers were the basis on which TCR beta libraries were built. TCRdb passed the multiplex PCR reads through MiXCR, listing each CDR3 protein once. This sample has about 310,000 distinct CDR3 sequences, with 20% to 25% found just once. Time point here: persistent/refractory GD, antithyroid drugs over 5 years with positive TRAb. Following extraction of RNA from PBMCs, that RNA was used to make the TCR library. EDTA tubes received approximately 9 milliliters of collected peripheral blood. This clonotype was detected many times. This CDR3 has 11 amino acids. The ends were cut back, 11 bases at V and 9 bases at J, with 16 bases in the middle.

The chain carries TRBV12-3 or TRBV12-4 and TRBJ1-2; D might be TRBD1 (5 bases). The TCR was taken from a female donor with Graves disease. Material: peripheral blood mononuclear cells (PBMCs), obtained when the disease was refractory, from a patient treated with antithyroid drugs. CDR3 sequence (DNA): TGTGCCTCGAGGGCAGGGAATCGCTACACCTTC. Protein sequence: CASRAGNRYTF.